This entry describes one T cell receptor (beta chain). Its antigen remains unknown. V shed 7 bases and J 7 bases; nucleotides not matched to a gene: 9. The germline CDR1 and CDR2 sequences are SGHRS and YFSETQ. The CDR3 runs 15 residues. TCRdb reprocessed the RT-PCR reads via MiXCR and lists one record per CDR3 protein. The sample lists fewer than 650,000 distinct CDR3 sequences, over 10% seen once, with 10% to 15% in the top ten. These data belong to a study of response to subunit inactivated influenza vaccine. General study results and limits: The authors put forward the suggestion that each seasonal influenza vaccination may bring in only a limited number of new T cells.

This receptor was identified in a man in his fifties who received an inactivated influenza vaccine. The rearrangement joins TRBV5-1 to TRBJ2-1; TRBD2 matches 12 bases. Source: PBMCs from blood, taken roughly 48 days after vaccination. The CDR3 bases are TGCGCCAGCCGGGAACTAGCGGGGGGTGTTAATGAGCAGTTCTTC. This gives the protein CASRELAGGVNEQFF.